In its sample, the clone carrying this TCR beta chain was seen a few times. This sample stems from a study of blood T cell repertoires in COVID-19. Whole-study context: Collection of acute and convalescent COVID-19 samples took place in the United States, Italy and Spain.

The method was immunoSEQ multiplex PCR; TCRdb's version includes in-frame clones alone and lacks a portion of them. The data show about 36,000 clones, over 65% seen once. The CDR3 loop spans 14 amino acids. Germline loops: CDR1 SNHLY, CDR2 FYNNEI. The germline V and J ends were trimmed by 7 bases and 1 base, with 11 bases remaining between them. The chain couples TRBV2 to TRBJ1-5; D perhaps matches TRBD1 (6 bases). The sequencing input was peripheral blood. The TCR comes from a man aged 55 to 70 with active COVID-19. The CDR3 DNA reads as TGTGCCAGCAAGCAGGGGACGAGCAATCAGCCCCAGCATTTT. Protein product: CASKQGTSNQPQHF.